This T cell receptor beta chain was retrieved from a study of T-cell memory formation after mild COVID-19. Study outcomes and limitations: Within pre-infection memory, some responding clones were found, suggesting cross-reactive memory joined. Still unconfirmed is whether the second-wave clones peaking on day 37 recognized SARS-CoV-2.

MiXCR, applied by TCRdb to the 5' RACE reads, yields one record per CDR3 protein. Found here are 350,000 to 500,000 distinct CDR3 sequences, 18% of them singletons; the top ten hold about 22%. The CDR3 covers 16 residues. In the case of this clonotype: Its target is not known.

The origin of this receptor is a young man who had mild COVID-19 (a few samples of this study predate the infection). Cell type and time point are not known. The sample was PBMCs or a T cell subset sorted from them (not recorded which). The chain recombines TRBV21-1 with TRBJ2-7; TRBD2, as called in the table, went unchecked against the DNA. TRBV21-1 is deemed a pseudogene. For the CDR3, the DNA is TGTGCCAGCAGCTCGCGAGTCGCACAGACGCGGACCGAGCAGTACTTC. This gives the protein CASSSRVAQTRTEQYF.